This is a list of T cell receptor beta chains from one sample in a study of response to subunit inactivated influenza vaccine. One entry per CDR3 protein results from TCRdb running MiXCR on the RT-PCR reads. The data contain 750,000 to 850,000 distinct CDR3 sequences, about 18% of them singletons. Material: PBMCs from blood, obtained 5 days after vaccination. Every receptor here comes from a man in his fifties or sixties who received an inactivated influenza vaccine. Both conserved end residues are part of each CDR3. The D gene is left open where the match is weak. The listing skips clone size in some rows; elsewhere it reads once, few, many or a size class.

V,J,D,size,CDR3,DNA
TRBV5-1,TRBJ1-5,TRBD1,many,CASSPGTGFNQPQHF,TGCGCCAGCAGCCCGGGGACAGGCTTCAATCAGCCCCAGCATTTT
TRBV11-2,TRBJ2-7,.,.,CASRPPRTAFSEQYF,TGTGCCAGCAGGCCCCCCAGGACTGCCTTTAGTGAGCAGTACTTC
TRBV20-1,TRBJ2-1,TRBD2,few,CSARTGTSGKYNEQFF,TGCAGTGCTAGAACCGGGACTAGCGGGAAATACAATGAGCAGTTCTTC
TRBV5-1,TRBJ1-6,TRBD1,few,CASKEHRGINSPLHF,TGCGCCAGCAAAGAGCACAGGGGAATCAATTCACCCCTCCACTTT
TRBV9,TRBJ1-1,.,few,CASSVAIQGSEAFF,TGTGCCAGCAGCGTAGCAATACAGGGATCGGAAGCTTTCTTT
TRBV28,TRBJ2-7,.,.,CASSPGGQKIYEQYF,TGTGCCAGCAGCCCGGGGGGACAGAAGATCTACGAGCAGTACTTC
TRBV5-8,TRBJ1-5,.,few,CASAVYSNQPQHF,TGTGCCAGCGCCGTTTATAGCAATCAGCCCCAGCATTTT
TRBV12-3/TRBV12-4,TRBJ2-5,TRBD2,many,CASSLLGLAGLQETQYF,TGTGCCAGCAGTCTCTTAGGACTAGCGGGTTTACAAGAGACCCAGTACTTC
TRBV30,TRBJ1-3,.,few,CAWSVPGGNTIYF,TGTGCCTGGAGTGTACCGGGAGGAAACACCATATATTTT
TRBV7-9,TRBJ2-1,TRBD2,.,CASSPLGGRTYNEQFF,TGTGCCAGCAGCCCGTTGGGCGGGAGGACCTACAATGAGCAGTTCTTC
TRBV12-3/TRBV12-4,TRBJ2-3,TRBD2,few,CASLSGGSGPDTQYF,TGTGCCAGCCTGTCGGGGGGGTCGGGTCCAGATACGCAGTATTTT
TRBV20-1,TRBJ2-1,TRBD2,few,CSARTSGASYNEQFF,TGCAGTGCCAGGACTAGCGGAGCCTCTTACAATGAGCAGTTCTTC
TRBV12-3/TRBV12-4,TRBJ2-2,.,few,CASSLAGASVTGELFF,TGTGCCAGCAGTTTGGCAGGGGCGTCGGTGACCGGGGAGCTGTTTTTT
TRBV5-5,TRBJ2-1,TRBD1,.,CASSPSQGYNEQFF,TGTGCCAGCAGCCCGTCACAGGGGTACAATGAGCAGTTCTTC
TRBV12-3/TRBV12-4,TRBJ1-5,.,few,CASSLVGPRNQPQHF,TGTGCCAGCAGTTTAGTGGGGCCACGCAATCAGCCCCAGCATTTT
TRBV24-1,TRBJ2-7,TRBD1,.,CATLRRGQDIYEQYF,TGTGCCACCCTTAGAAGGGGACAGGATATCTACGAGCAGTACTTC
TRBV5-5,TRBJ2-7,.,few,CASSPQAVSYEQYF,TGTGCCAGCAGCCCTCAGGCGGTCTCCTACGAGCAGTACTTC
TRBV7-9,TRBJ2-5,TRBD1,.,CASSGQGAGETQYF,TGTGCCAGCAGCGGACAGGGGGCTGGTGAGACCCAGTACTTC
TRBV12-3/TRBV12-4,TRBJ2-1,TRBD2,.,CASSLLGTSTDEQFF,TGTGCCAGCAGTTTATTGGGGACTAGCACCGATGAGCAGTTCTTC
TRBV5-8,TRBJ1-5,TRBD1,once,CASSSVDRDQPQHF,TGTGCCAGCAGCTCGGTGGACAGGGACCAGCCCCAGCATTTT
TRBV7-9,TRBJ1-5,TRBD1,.,CASSGGTGEGQPQHF,TGTGCCAGCAGCGGGGGGACAGGAGAGGGTCAGCCCCAGCATTTT
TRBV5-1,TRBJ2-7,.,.,CASSWQGFEQYF,TGCGCCAGCAGCTGGCAGGGTTTCGAGCAGTACTTC
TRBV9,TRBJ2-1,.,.,CASSSGMGGVSYNEQFF,TGTGCCAGCAGCTCCGGGATGGGCGGAGTGTCCTACAATGAGCAGTTCTTC
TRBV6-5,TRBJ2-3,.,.,CASSYPPGAGTDTQYF,TGTGCCAGCAGTTACCCCCCAGGGGCGGGCACAGATACGCAGTATTTT
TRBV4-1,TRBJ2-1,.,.,CASSLRPVYNEQFF,TGCGCCAGCAGCCTCAGACCCGTCTACAATGAGCAGTTCTTC